This TCR beta chain emerged from a study of post-analysis software for immune sequencing data (dated by TCRdb to the mid-2010s). For context, the study as a whole: Disease courses on record covered relapsing-remitting, secondary progressive and progressive-relapsing multiple sclerosis, though some patients had no subtype annotation. A subset of samples was prepared in parallel using single-end sample barcoding, then pooled and co-amplified after Illumina adapter ligation. The patient repertoires were set against about 12 previously published healthy control repertoires from donors whose ages ranged from roughly 6 to 25 years. General findings and caveats noted by the study authors: Roughly 5 TRBV segments, including TRBV5-6, TRBV5-1 and TRBV20-1, were significantly more frequent in patients than controls. The multiple sclerosis patient group was slightly younger than the control group. Strong co-clustering of samples prepared in the same batch was shown by direct clustering with F measure, prompting a batch-effect correction. Significantly lower normalized Chao1 diversity was found in multiple sclerosis patients than in controls, suggesting substantial peripheral T-cell clonal expansion.

The library was made by PCR. Reads for this sample came from an Illumina HiSeq 2500. To reduce PCR and sequencing biases, unique molecular identifiers were incorporated into the TCR beta cDNA libraries. Every 1 to 10 million input T cells yielded some 500,000 cDNA molecules, meaning each molecule approximated one T cell. The patient libraries were prepared and sequenced using the same protocol as the earlier healthy control dataset. Within a given batch, samples were prepared together, multiplexed and sequenced on the same HiSeq lane. The paper's data handling went like this. Raw barcoded reads were processed with MIGEC, and single-read molecular identifier groups were discarded before consensus assembly and CDR3 extraction. VDJtools was used for post-analysis of the clonotype tables, with diversity normalized by down-sampling every dataset to the smallest sample size. Repertoire overlap clustering matched CDR3 amino acid but not nucleotide sequences to correct batch-related cross-sample contamination. TCRdb reprocessed the public reads (quality trimming at Q25 with fastp, clone calling with MiXCR) and kept in-frame beta chains. Each entry is one CDR3 protein sequence, shown with its most common DNA and genes. These V and J calls are TCRdb output, not the study's own analysis. This sample holds 180,000 or so distinct CDR3 sequences; roughly 28% were observed only once. Clones ranked in the top ten supply approximately 3% of the sample.

This clonotype was seen ten or more times. The antigen it recognizes is unknown. Per-base qualities were not stored, and no clone one base away is much larger. To demonstrate the VDJtools post-analysis software, TCR beta repertoires were profiled from the peripheral blood of 13 young patients with multiple sclerosis. The multiple sclerosis patients were children and adolescents ranging in age from about 6 to 17 years. Based on the germline V gene (reference sequence), the CDR1 and CDR2 sequences are LNHNV and YYDKDF. V is cut by 0 bases and J by 6 bases, and the space between the germline ends is 12 bases. The CDR3 goes from the cysteine to the phenylalanine over 15 residues. Only the CDR3 part of the read is kept: 45 bases, read in frame from the first base.

The sequence came from a girl between 2 and 17 years old with multiple sclerosis. Sequencing used blood. Recombination linked TRBV15 to TRBJ2-1; the best D guess is TRBD1, with 5 bases matching. Here is the DNA: TGTGCCACCAGCAGAGATCGCCCAGGGCCCAATGAGCAGTTCTTC. Its protein is CATSRDRPGPNEQFF.